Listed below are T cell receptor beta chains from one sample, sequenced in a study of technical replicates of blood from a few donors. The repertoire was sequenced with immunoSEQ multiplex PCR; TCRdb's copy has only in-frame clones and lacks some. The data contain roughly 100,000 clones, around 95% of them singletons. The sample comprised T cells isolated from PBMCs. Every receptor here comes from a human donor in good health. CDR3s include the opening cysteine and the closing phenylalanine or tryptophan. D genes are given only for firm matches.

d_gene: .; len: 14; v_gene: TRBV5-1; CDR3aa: CASSLLQPPYEQYF
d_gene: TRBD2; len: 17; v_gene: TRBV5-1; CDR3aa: CASSLETSGGGYNEQFF
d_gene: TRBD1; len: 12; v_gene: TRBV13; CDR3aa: CASSLGTDEQYF
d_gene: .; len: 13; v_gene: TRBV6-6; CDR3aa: CASSHGVNTEAFF
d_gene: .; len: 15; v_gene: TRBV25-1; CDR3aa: CASSEWTAQEYGYTF
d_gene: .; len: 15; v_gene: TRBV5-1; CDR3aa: CASSLGVGVNTEAFF
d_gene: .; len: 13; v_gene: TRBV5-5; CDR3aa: CASSWSGINEQFF
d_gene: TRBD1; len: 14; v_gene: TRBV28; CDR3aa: CASSLLGQGYGYTF
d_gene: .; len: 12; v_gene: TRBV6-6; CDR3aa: CASSQENQPQHF
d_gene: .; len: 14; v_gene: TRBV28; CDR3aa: CASSPGLFNYGYTF
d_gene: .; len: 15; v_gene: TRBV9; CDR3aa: CASSLGPTSTDTQYF
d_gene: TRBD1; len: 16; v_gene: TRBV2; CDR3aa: CASNGGPPGGFTEAFF
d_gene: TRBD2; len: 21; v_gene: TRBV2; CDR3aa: CASSGYGAKRASGRDGETQYF
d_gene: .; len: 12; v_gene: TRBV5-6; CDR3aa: CASSLAGYGYTF
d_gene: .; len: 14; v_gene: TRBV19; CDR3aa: CASSDYRYSYEQYF
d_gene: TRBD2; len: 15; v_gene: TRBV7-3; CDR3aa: CASSLYSGENNEQFF
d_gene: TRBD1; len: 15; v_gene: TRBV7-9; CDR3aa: CASSSQQGSFTEAFF
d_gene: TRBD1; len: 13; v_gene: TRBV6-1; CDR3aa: CASSRDRDYEQYF
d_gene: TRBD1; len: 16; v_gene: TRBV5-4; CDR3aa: CASSQPGTANTGELFF
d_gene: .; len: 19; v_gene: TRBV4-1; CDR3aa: CASSQKEFGQWRLNTEAFF
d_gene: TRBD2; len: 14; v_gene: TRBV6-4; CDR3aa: CASSEAGGPGELFF
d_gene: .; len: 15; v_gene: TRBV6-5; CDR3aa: CASSPKIRASYEQYF
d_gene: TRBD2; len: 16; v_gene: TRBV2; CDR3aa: CASSASGGTGANVLTF
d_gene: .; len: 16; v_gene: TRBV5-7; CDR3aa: CASRSFRVFSNQPQHF
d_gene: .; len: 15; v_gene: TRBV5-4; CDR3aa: CASSQDNGQGMVLHF
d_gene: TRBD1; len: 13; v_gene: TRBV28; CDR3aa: CASSRQGGQPQHF
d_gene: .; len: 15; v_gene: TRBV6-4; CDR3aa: CASSDGGGLISEQYF
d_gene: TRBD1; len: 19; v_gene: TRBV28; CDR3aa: CASSARTSRDRGDGYEQYF
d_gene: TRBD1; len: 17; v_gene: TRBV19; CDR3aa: CASSIDLGTGILNEQFF
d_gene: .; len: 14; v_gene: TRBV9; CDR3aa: CASSPSGVGTEAFF
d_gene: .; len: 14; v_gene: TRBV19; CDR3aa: CASNWGVSYNEQFF
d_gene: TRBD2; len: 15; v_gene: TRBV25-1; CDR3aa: CASSLASGSSYEQYF
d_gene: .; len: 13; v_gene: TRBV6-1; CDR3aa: CASSEGRLTALHF